The 11 T cell receptor beta chains below all came from one sample that was sequenced in a study of technical replicates of blood from several donors. The method was immunoSEQ multiplex PCR; TCRdb's version includes in-frame clones alone and lacks a portion of them. This repertoire shows tens of thousands of clones, around 97% found once; its top ten account for around 0.18%. Material for sequencing was T cells isolated from PBMCs. Source of these receptors: a human donor in good health.

The chain links TRBV6-6 to TRBJ1-4; D might be TRBD1 (5 bases). Germline loops: CDR1 MNHNY, CDR2 SVGAGI (reference sequence). CDR3 length: 15 amino acids. Trimming shortened V by 5 bases and J by 5 bases, and 15 bases separated the two germline ends. The CDR3 DNA is TGTGCCAGCAGTCATAGACAGTTGACGAATGAAAAACTGTTTTTT. It encodes CASSHRQLTNEKLFF.

V gene TRBV6-1 combines with J gene TRBJ2-7; D unclear. Deletions cut 8 bases from V and 1 base from J, with 6 bases between. The germline CDR1 and CDR2 sequences are MNHNS and SASEGT. The CDR3 length is 11 residues. Written as DNA, the CDR3 is TGTGCCAGCTCTGTTTCCTACGAGCAGTACTTC. It translates to CASSVSYEQYF.

The chain combines TRBV9 with TRBJ2-7; 8 nucleotides agree with TRBD2. Trimming removed 2 bases from V and 3 bases from J; junction bases left unmatched: 1. Germline-derived CDR1 and CDR2 are SGDLS and YYNGEE. The CDR3 spans 13 residues. The CDR3 spells CASSVGTSYEQYF. CDR3 DNA sequence: TGTGCCAGCAGCGTCGGGACTAGCTACGAGCAGTACTTC. Drawing the rest from reference TRBV9 and TRBJ2-7, the complete variable domain is DSGVTQTPKHLITATGQRVTLRCSPRSGDLSVYWYQQSLDQGLQFLIQYYNGEERAKGNILERFSAQQFPDLHSELNLSSLELGDSALYFCASSVGTSYEQYFGPGTRLTVT.

V gene TRBV11-3 combines with J gene TRBJ1-2, with TRBD1 matching 10 bases. Looked up from germline, CDR1 is SGHNT and CDR2 is YENEEA. V was clipped by 0 bases and J by 7 bases; unmatched bases: 17. The CDR3 sequence is 19 residues long. This chain's CDR3 is CASSLDRWGQGSPTGGYTF. CDR3 in DNA: TGTGCCAGCAGCTTAGATCGGTGGGGACAGGGGTCGCCCACCGGTGGCTACACCTTC.

The genes are TRBV5-1 and TRBJ2-5, with 8 bases lining up with TRBD1. V was pared by 4 bases and J by 1 base, with 6 bases of the junction left unmatched. The CDR3 contains 15 residues. In germline, CDR1 is SGHRS, CDR2 YFSETQ. The CDR3 loop reads CASSGGQGLQETQYF. CDR3 nucleotides: TGCGCCAGCAGCGGCGGACAGGGCCTCCAAGAGACCCAGTACTTC. Supplemented by reference TRBV5-1 and TRBJ2-5, the full variable domain reads KAGVTQTPRYLIKTRGQQVTLSCSPISGHRSVSWYQQTPGQGLQFLFEYFSETQRNKGNFPGRFSGRQFSNSRSEMNVSTLELGDSALYLCASSGGQGLQETQYFGPGTRLLVL.

The V and J genes are TRBV18 and TRBJ1-2; 7 bases are a match to TRBD1. Germline V gene data show CDR1 as KGHSH and CDR2 as LQKENI. CDR3 length: 15 amino acids. V lost 2 bases and J lost 4; bases outside the gene matches: 7. CDR3 sequence reads: CASSPSDRVAYGYTF. CDR3 nucleotide sequence: TGTGCCAGCTCACCAAGCGACAGGGTAGCCTATGGCTACACCTTC.

The rearrangement links TRBV28 to TRBJ2-1, with unresolved D. CDR1 is MDHEN and CDR2 is SYDVKM in the germline V gene. Deletions cut 6 bases from V and 6 bases from J, with 15 bases between. The CDR3 covers 14 residues. CDR3 protein: CASSRPFYSNEQFF. In DNA form, the CDR3 reads TGTGCCAGCAGCCGTCCTTTTTATAGCAATGAGCAGTTCTTC.

This chain connects TRBV7-2 to TRBJ2-7; 8 nucleotides match TRBD2. The V gene's germline CDR1 is SGHTA and CDR2 FQGNSA. CDR3 size: 16 residues. V was pared by 4 bases and J by 2 bases, with 10 bases of the junction left unmatched. CDR3 protein: CASSWIRLATPYEQYF. CDR3 DNA sequence: TGTGCCAGCAGCTGGATAAGACTAGCGACCCCCTACGAGCAGTACTTC. Variable domain in full (rest from reference TRBV7-2 and TRBJ2-7): GAGVSQSPSNKVTEKGKDVELRCDPISGHTALYWYRQSLGQGLEFLIYFQGNSAPDKSGLPSDRFSAERTGGSVSTLTIQRTQQEDSAVYLCASSWIRLATPYEQYFGPGTRLTVT.

The chain links TRBV14 to TRBJ2-1, with D uncertain. The CDR3 spans 15 residues. V lost 0 bases and J lost 8, with 14 bases in between. CDR1 is SGHDN and CDR2 is FVKESK in the germline V gene. In DNA form, the CDR3 reads TGTGCCAGCAGCCAAGAAGTGGTGCCAGTGGATGAGCAGTTCTTC. This codes for CASSQEVVPVDEQFF.

The chain recombines TRBV2 with TRBJ2-1; 9 nucleotides match TRBD1. V dropped 9 bases and J dropped 7; count of bases not matched to a gene: 10. The length of the CDR3 is 14 residues. The V gene's germline CDR1 is SNHLY and CDR2 FYNNEI. The CDR3 coding sequence is TGTGCCAGAAACAGGGGGCGCTTTAGGAATGAGCAGTTCTTC. It codes for CARNRGRFRNEQFF.

The rearrangement uses TRBV28 and TRBJ2-1; 7 bases are a match to TRBD2. Germline assignment: CDR1 MDHEN and CDR2 SYDVKM. This CDR3 contains 15 residues. Losses at the gene ends were 5 bases for V and 7 bases for J; bases not matched to a gene: 11. CDR3 amino acids: CASSQSGTMQNEQFF. The DNA for the CDR3 is TGTGCCAGCAGTCAATCCGGGACTATGCAGAATGAGCAGTTCTTC.